The TCR beta chain described here comes from a study of regulatory T cells in long-lasting Graves disease. Findings of the study overall: It was in persistent disease that TRBV28, TRBJ1-2 and TRBJ2-5 were favored.

Germline lookup yields CDR1 SNHLY and CDR2 FYNNEI. V gave up 6 bases and J gave up 2 bases, with 11 bases separating them. This CDR3 contains 15 residues. Building the TCR beta libraries relied on iRepertoire HTBI primers, and CDR3 regions underwent Arm-PCR. TCRdb recomputed calls from the multiplex PCR reads with MiXCR, one row per CDR3 protein. The table includes some 200,000 distinct CDR3 sequences, approximately 18% detected once. A remark on this clonotype: The antigen is unknown.

Time point of the sample: newly diagnosed GD, antithyroid drugs for less than 3 months. There was RNA extracted from PBMCs, and the TCR library was made from it. The same sample was also studied in work on T cells in Graves' hyperthyroidism and ophthalmopathy.

This chain uses TRBV2 with TRBJ2-6; TRBD2 might be the D (6 bases). The sequence derives from a woman aged 25 to 39 with Graves disease. The specimen was peripheral blood mononuclear cells (PBMCs), collected at new diagnosis, from a patient treated with antithyroid drugs. In nucleotides, the CDR3 is TGTGCCAGCAGGGGGGGTGGTACTGGGGCCAACGTCCTGACTTTC. As protein: CASRGGGTGANVLTF.